The 20 T cell receptor beta chains listed next were all sequenced from one sample in a study of radiation and T cells in renal cell carcinoma. Clones were read by immunoSEQ multiplex PCR, and TCRdb kept only the in-frame ones, dropping some. This table has about 83,000 clones, 75% to 90% appearing once. Regarding time point: blood 4 weeks post-SBRT, at nephrectomy. Treatment given: 15 Gy SBRT to primary tumor, nephrectomy 4 weeks later. The sequencing here drew on blood, taken from a patient whose treatment included radiotherapy and nephrectomy. Receptor source: a woman in her fifties or sixties with renal cell carcinoma.

The chain links TRBV7-6 to TRBJ2-7; either TRBD1 or TRBD2 may supply D (5 bases each). The germline V gene has CDR1 SGHVS and CDR2 FNYEAQ. The CDR3 spans 14 residues. The V and J ends lost 4 bases and 0 bases respectively, with 10 bases between them. CDR3 sequence reads: CASSSAGASYEQYF. The DNA of the CDR3 is TGTGCCAGCAGCTCCGCCGGGGCCTCCTACGAGCAGTACTTC.

The chain recombines TRBV9 with TRBJ2-3, with D possibly being TRBD1 (6 bases). Germline V CDR1 and CDR2: SGDLS, YYNGEE. The CDR3 has 16 amino acids. Deletions cut 7 bases from V and 1 base from J, with 19 bases between. The CDR3 region is CASGDPRDKGTDTQYF. CDR3 nucleotides: TGTGCCAGCGGGGACCCTCGGGACAAAGGCACAGATACGCAGTATTTT.

CDR3 amino acids: CASSLTAATISGANVLTF. The CDR3 DNA reads as TGTGCCAGCAGTTTAACCGCAGCGACTATCTCTGGGGCCAACGTCCTGACTTTC. The chain carries TRBV28 and TRBJ2-6; TRBD2 might be the D (5 bases). Trimming took 2 bases from V and 0 from J, leaving 14 bases between them. Germline lookup yields CDR1 MDHEN and CDR2 SYDVKM. The CDR3 covers 18 residues. The full variable domain, its missing parts supplied by reference TRBV28 and TRBJ2-6, is DVKVTQSSRYLVKRTGEKVFLECVQDMDHENMFWYRQDPGLGLRLIYFSYDVKMKEKGDIPEGYSVSREKKERFSLILESASTNQTSMYLCASSLTAATISGANVLTFGAGSRLTVL.

This clone was detected only once. The chain uses TRBV30 and TRBJ2-5; possible D gene TRBD2, 6 bases. V was clipped by 8 bases and J by 4 bases, with 14 bases between them. The germline V gene encodes CDR1 GTSNPN and CDR2 SVGIG (reference sequence). There are 12 residues in the CDR3. The chain's CDR3 is CAGGIRRETQYF. The CDR3 coding sequence is TGTGCCGGGGGGATCCGGCGAGAGACCCAGTACTTC. The whole variable domain, filled in from reference TRBV30 and TRBJ2-5, reads SQTIHQWPATLVQPVGSPLSLECTVEGTSNPNLYWYRQAAGRGLQLLFYSVGIGQISSEVPQNLSASRPQDRQFILSSKKLLLSDSGFYLCAGGIRRETQYFGPGTRLLVL.

This rearrangement joins TRBV27 to TRBJ2-5; maybe TRBD1 (5 bases). The DNA end favors TRBJ2-7, so the J call may be wrong. CDR1 and CDR2 from the germline V gene are MNHEY and SMNVEV (reference sequence). This CDR3 has 13 residues. CDR3 in amino acids: CASSAITGYEQYF. The CDR3 DNA follows: TGTGCCAGCAGTGCCATAACAGGTTACGAGCAGTACTTC.

The chain has TRBV7-9 and TRBJ1-2, with D tentatively TRBD1 (6 bases). The germline CDR1 and CDR2 sequences are SEHNR and FQNEAQ (reference sequence). V lost 5 bases, J lost 4 bases, and 17 bases lay in between. The CDR3 is 15 residues long. The CDR3 DNA sequence: TGTGCCAGCAGCCCCACAACGGGGGGCGGCTATGGCTACACCTTC. It codes for CASSPTTGGGYGYTF.

The CDR3: CASSEGTDYTGELFF. As DNA, the CDR3 is TGCGCCAGCAGTGAGGGGACAGACTACACCGGGGAGCTGTTTTTT. This chain joins TRBV10-2 and TRBJ2-2; 7 bases are a match to TRBD1. This CDR3 is 15 amino acids long. Trimming at V came to 2 bases and at J to 3 bases, leaving 3 bases not matched to a gene. CDR1 is WSHSY, CDR2 SAAADI, per germline.

The chain recombines TRBV29-1 with TRBJ2-2; perhaps D is TRBD1 or TRBD2 (5 bases each). V was cut by 4 bases and J by 5 bases, with 14 bases left in between. CDR1 is SQVTM and CDR2 is ANQGSEA in the germline V gene. CDR3 size: 14 residues. The CDR3 region is CSVAGTLGTGELFF. DNA for the CDR3: TGCAGCGTTGCTGGGACCCTTGGGACCGGGGAGCTGTTTTTT.

CDR3 sequence: CASSLPHFYEQYF. CDR3 nucleotides: TGTGCCAGCAGCTTACCCCATTTCTACGAGCAGTACTTC. This chain uses TRBV7-8 with TRBJ2-7; D is uncertain. V lost 2 bases to trimming and J lost 3 bases, with 8 bases between them. Germline V gene lookup returns CDR1 SGHVS and CDR2 FQNEAQ. The CDR3 totals 13 residues. The variable domain in full, completed from reference TRBV7-8 and TRBJ2-7, reads GAGVSQSPRYKVAKRGQDVALRCDPISGHVSLFWYQQALGQGPEFLTYFQNEAQLDKSGLPSDRFFAERPEGSVSTLKIQRTQQEDSAVYLCASSLPHFYEQYFGPGTRLTVT.

The chain is built from TRBV4-2 and TRBJ2-3; D is unresolved. Trimming removed 2 bases at V and 0 bases at J, with 6 bases between. Germline V lookup: CDR1 LGHNA, CDR2 YNFKEQ. The CDR3 sequence is 14 residues long. The CDR3 region is CASSQTDSTDTQYF. Written as DNA, the CDR3 is TGTGCCAGCAGCCAAACAGATAGCACAGATACGCAGTATTTT.

As to this clone: At one end, the junction sequence differs from germline, possibly due to a read error. The chain recombines TRBV29-1 with TRBJ1-3; D not certain. The germline V gene encodes CDR1 SQVTM and CDR2 ANQGSEA. This CDR3 has 12 residues. The CDR3 protein is CTAQAPGNTIYF. CDR3 nucleotides: TGTACCGCTCAGGCACCGGGAAACACCATATATTTT.

The V and J genes are TRBV7-3 and TRBJ2-2, with D unclear. Trimming cost V 3 bases and J 3 bases, with 8 bases left between them. Germline values: CDR1 SGHTA, CDR2 FQGTGA. The CDR3 sequence is 14 residues long. The CDR3 spells CASSLGQYTGELFF. The CDR3 DNA follows: TGTGCCAGCAGCTTGGGCCAGTACACCGGGGAGCTGTTTTTT.

This chain links TRBV6-5 with TRBJ2-7; 9 bases map to TRBD1. The CDR3 runs to 12 residues. With V trimmed by 10 bases and J by 2 bases, 3 bases remained unmatched. The germline V gene has CDR1 MNHEY and CDR2 SVGAGI. This CDR3 reads CATWDRAYEQYF. CDR3 DNA sequence: TGTGCCACCTGGGACAGGGCCTACGAGCAGTACTTC.

The V and J genes are TRBV7-9 and TRBJ1-1, with 9 bases identical to TRBD1. The CDR3 covers 17 residues. Germline lookup yields CDR1 SEHNR and CDR2 FQNEAQ (reference sequence). V was pared by 5 bases and J by 6 bases, with 16 bases of the junction left unmatched. The CDR3 reads CASSLQALTGGPAEAFF. In nucleotides, the CDR3 is TGTGCCAGCAGCCTGCAGGCGTTAACAGGGGGCCCGGCTGAAGCTTTCTTT.

The chain uses TRBV7-9 and TRBJ1-1; no clear D gene. Trimming pared 5 bases from V and 1 base from J, leaving 11 bases between. The length of the CDR3 is 14 residues. Germline loops: CDR1 SEHNR, CDR2 FQNEAQ (reference sequence). DNA for the CDR3: TGTGCCAGCAGCCCTAATGACAAGAACACTGAAGCTTTCTTT. This translates into CASSPNDKNTEAFF.

V gene TRBV5-4 combines with J gene TRBJ2-7, with 7 bases fitting TRBD2. Trimming at V came to 6 bases and at J to 4 bases, leaving 13 bases not matched to a gene. The CDR3 runs 15 residues. CDR1 is SGHNT, CDR2 YYREEE, per germline (reference sequence). For the CDR3, the DNA is TGTGCCAGCACTTCGGACCGGGGACTACCATACGAGCAGTACTTC. It translates to CASTSDRGLPYEQYF.

The chain links TRBV27 to TRBJ1-6; tentative D call: TRBD1 (5 bases). In germline, CDR1 is MNHEY, CDR2 SMNVEV (reference sequence). V was pared by 1 base and J by 3 bases, with 10 bases between. CDR3 length equals 16 residues. This CDR3 is CASSLFDSLYNSPLHF. The CDR3 nucleotides read TGTGCCAGCAGTTTATTTGACAGCCTCTATAATTCACCCCTCCACTTT.

The chain recombines TRBV6-5 with TRBJ1-3; no firm D call. There are 16 residues in the CDR3. The ends were cut back, 0 bases at V and 4 bases at J, with 13 bases in the middle. CDR1 is MNHEY and CDR2 is SVGAGI in the germline V gene. The CDR3 bases are TGTGCCAGCAGTTACTCGCGGGGTAGGAGAGGAAACACCATATATTTT. This codes for CASSYSRGRRGNTIYF.

The chain carries TRBV20-1 and TRBJ1-2, with a possible D match to TRBD1 (5 bases). The germline CDR1 and CDR2 sequences are DFQATT and SNEGSKA (reference sequence). The CDR3 is made up of 11 amino acids. Trimming cost V 4 bases and J 8 bases, with 11 bases left between them. The CDR3 sequence: CSATGARGYTF. The CDR3 DNA is TGCAGTGCTACCGGGGCGAGAGGCTACACCTTC.

The chain combines TRBV19 with TRBJ2-1; D assignment may be TRBD1 or TRBD2 (5 bases each). V was pared by 7 bases and J by 12 bases, with 19 bases between. The germline V gene encodes CDR1 LNHDA and CDR2 SQIVND (reference sequence). The CDR3 covers 13 residues. The chain's CDR3 is CASTTRVGLGQFF. CDR3 bases: TGTGCCAGTACCACGAGGGTGGGGCTAGGGCAGTTCTTC.